The clone carrying this T cell receptor (beta chain) has only one observation. Its target is not known. Only in-frame clones appear in the TCRdb table, and some are missing; sequencing was by immunoSEQ multiplex PCR. The sample includes a few million clones, approximately 92% of them seen just once. The data were taken from a study of shared clonotypes between healthy human individuals. General study points: In a handful of donors, around 4.8% of naive CD4 clonotypes appeared in common. A generally larger estimated richness was seen in naive subsets than in memory subsets. Generation probability values for non-shared clonotypes were lower than those for clonotypes shared by all four donors.

Germline V gives CDR1 SGHDT, CDR2 YYEEEE. The CDR3 has 13 residues. Trimming removed 3 bases from V and 6 bases from J, with 13 bases in between. Terminally differentiated effector memory CD45RA+ cells were excluded from the naive CD8 cells, which were CD45RO-negative and positively selected for CCR7. This clonotype was sampled from a young man in good health. Some clones in this sample may be carry-over from other donors' samples. V usage is TRBV5-6 and J usage is TRBJ2-7; possibly TRBD1 or TRBD2 for D (5 bases each). The sequenced sample was naive CD8+ T cells from PBMCs. The CDR3 nucleotides read TGTGCCAGCAGCTGGGACGGAGACCGCGAGCAGTACTTC. Translation gives CASSWDGDREQYF.